Each of the 6 T cell receptor beta chains below was sequenced from the same sample in a study of a mutant IDH1 vaccine in newly diagnosed glioma. TCRdb keeps only in-frame clones here, not all; method: immunoSEQ multiplex PCR. The data hold approximately 41,000 clones, with more than 80% observed a single time. Time point reported: week 35, safety follow-up. Doses of 300 ug of mutant IDH1 20-mer peptide were given with topical imiquimod. These receptors' antigens are unknown. The sequenced sample was PBMCs, obtained from a glioma patient whose treatment included an IDH1 peptide vaccine. The origin of the receptors is a man in his forties with glioma.

The V and J genes are TRBV5-1 and TRBJ2-5, with D tentatively TRBD2 (6 bases). V lost 4 bases, J lost 4 bases, and 20 bases lay in between. CDR1 SGHRS and CDR2 YFSETQ come from the germline V gene. CDR3 length equals 16 residues. The CDR3 here is CASSGLASNAPETQYF. CDR3 nucleotides: TGCGCCAGCAGCGGGCTAGCGTCAAACGCCCCAGAGACCCAGTACTTC.

This chain's CDR3 is CASSLGLAGWNQETQYF. CDR3 sequence (DNA): TGTGCCAGCAGCTTGGGGTTAGCGGGATGGAACCAAGAGACCCAGTACTTC. The chain employs TRBV5-6 and TRBJ2-5; TRBD2 matches at 8 bases. This CDR3 is 17 amino acids long. V lost 0 bases, J lost 0 bases, and 7 bases stayed unmatched. Germline CDR1 is SGHDT and CDR2 is YYEEEE.

The rearrangement links TRBV15 to TRBJ1-1; no firm D call. The CDR3 totals 13 residues. The V gene's germline CDR1 is LNHNV and CDR2 YYDKDF (reference sequence). Trimming took 4 bases from V and 0 from J, leaving 6 bases between them. CDR3 in amino acids: CATSTVMNTEAFF. CDR3 bases: TGTGCCACCAGCACCGTCATGAACACTGAAGCTTTCTTT.

V is TRBV6-5 and J is TRBJ2-3; D ambiguous. The CDR3 sequence is 14 residues long. Germline CDR1 is MNHEY and CDR2 is SVGAGI. The V end lost 4 bases, the J end lost 4 bases, and 12 bases lay between the germline ends. The CDR3 reads CASSSNSGADTQYF. DNA for the CDR3: TGTGCCAGCAGTTCCAACTCAGGCGCAGATACGCAGTATTTT.

This clone has only a few counts. This chain uses TRBV5-6 with TRBJ1-2; 9 nucleotides line up with TRBD1. Germline CDR1 reads SGHDT; CDR2 reads YYEEEE. The CDR3 is 14 residues long. V shed 4 bases, J shed 7 bases, and the junction held 8 bases outside the gene matches. The CDR3 nucleotides read TGTGCCAGCAGCCTTTACAGGGGGCAGGGTGGCTACACCTTC. Translation: CASSLYRGQGGYTF. The whole variable domain, remainder taken from reference TRBV5-6 and TRBJ1-2, is DAGVTQSPTHLIKTRGQQVTLRCSPKSGHDTVSWYQQALGQGPQFIFQYYEEEERQRGNFPDRFSGHQFPNYSSELNVNALLLGDSALYLCASSLYRGQGGYTFGSGTRLTVV.

This clone was recorded only once. The chain couples TRBV6-4 to TRBJ2-7; D is unresolved. CDR3 length: 17 amino acids. V was clipped by 2 bases and J by 4 bases, with 21 bases between them. The germline V gene has CDR1 MRHNA and CDR2 SNTAGT. This CDR3 reads CASSDPRLVLRLYEQYF. The CDR3 DNA follows: TGTGCCAGCAGTGACCCTCGACTCGTGCTGAGGCTTTACGAGCAGTACTTC.